A selection of T cell receptor beta chains follows, all from one sample in a study of post-analysis software for immune sequencing data. TCRdb passed the PCR reads through MiXCR, listing each CDR3 protein once. The data hold about 200,000 distinct CDR3 sequences, with over 25% observed a single time. The sequenced material came from blood. These receptors came from a girl younger than 18 with multiple sclerosis. CDR3s include the opening cysteine and the closing phenylalanine or tryptophan. D genes are given only for firm matches. Expanded clones are given a class, and other clones once, few, many or no size at all.

V: TRBV6-1
D: TRBD2
size: -
J: TRBJ2-5
CDR3: CASRTSGRAERETQYF
DNA: TGTGCCAGCAGAACTAGCGGGAGGGCCGAAAGGGAGACCCAGTACTTC

V: TRBV10-3
D: -
size: many
J: TRBJ2-1
CDR3: CAISETDYRNEQFF
DNA: TGTGCCATCAGTGAAACGGACTATAGGAATGAGCAGTTCTTC

V: TRBV5-1
D: TRBD1
size: few
J: TRBJ2-7
CDR3: CASSLEGQATYEQYF
DNA: TGCGCCAGCAGCTTGGAGGGACAGGCGACCTACGAGCAGTACTTC

V: TRBV13
D: TRBD2
size: many
J: TRBJ2-1
CDR3: CATSRTSSNNEQFF
DNA: TGTGCCACCTCCAGGACTAGCTCAAACAATGAGCAGTTCTTC

V: TRBV20-1
D: TRBD2
size: -
J: TRBJ2-7
CDR3: CSASREGLYEQYF
DNA: TGCAGTGCTAGTCGGGAGGGCCTCTACGAGCAGTACTTC

V: TRBV7-9
D: -
size: many
J: TRBJ1-1
CDR3: CASSPRTANTEAFF
DNA: TGTGCCAGCAGTCCGCGGACAGCGAACACTGAAGCTTTCTTT

V: TRBV20-1
D: -
size: once
J: TRBJ1-1
CDR3: CSASPPGVDTEAFF
DNA: TGCAGTGCTAGTCCACCGGGTGTAGACACTGAAGCTTTCTTT

V: TRBV20-1
D: TRBD1
size: -
J: TRBJ1-2
CDR3: CSARDTKGGFYGYTF
DNA: TGCAGTGCTAGAGATACTAAAGGGGGCTTCTATGGCTACACCTTC

V: TRBV2
D: -
size: -
J: TRBJ1-2
CDR3: CASSLPRGNYGYTF
DNA: TGTGCCAGCAGCCTACCAAGGGGAAACTATGGCTACACCTTC

V: TRBV11-2
D: -
size: many
J: TRBJ2-1
CDR3: CASSVGPVQYNEQFF
DNA: TGTGCCAGCAGCGTGGGGCCGGTACAATACAATGAGCAGTTCTTC

V: TRBV20-1
D: -
size: many
J: TRBJ2-7
CDR3: CSAISGPYYEQYF
DNA: TGCAGTGCTATATCCGGGCCCTACTACGAGCAGTACTTC

V: TRBV15
D: TRBD2
size: few
J: TRBJ2-1
CDR3: CATSQSGSSYNEQFF
DNA: TGTGCCACCAGCCAAAGCGGGAGCTCCTACAATGAGCAGTTCTTC

V: TRBV28
D: -
size: -
J: TRBJ2-7
CDR3: CASLSYGRGYYEQYF
DNA: TGTGCCAGCTTATCCTACGGACGGGGTTACTACGAGCAGTACTTC

V: TRBV11-3
D: -
size: -
J: TRBJ2-3
CDR3: CASSSLGSTDTQYF
DNA: TGTGCCAGCAGCTCGCTCGGTAGCACAGATACGCAGTATTTT

V: TRBV28
D: TRBD2
size: many
J: TRBJ2-6
CDR3: CASSSGGSGANVLTF
DNA: TGTGCCAGCAGCTCGGGGGGATCTGGGGCCAACGTCCTGACTTTC

V: TRBV7-9
D: -
size: -
J: TRBJ1-2
CDR3: CASSLPERGYTF
DNA: TGTGCCAGCAGCTTACCAGAAAGAGGCTACACCTTC

V: TRBV4-2
D: -
size: many
J: TRBJ2-7
CDR3: CASSQDGTDYEQYF
DNA: TGTGCCAGCAGCCAAGATGGCACCGACTACGAGCAGTACTTC

V: TRBV20-1
D: TRBD1
size: many
J: TRBJ2-7
CDR3: CSAGGQGTDEQYF
DNA: TGCAGTGCTGGTGGACAGGGGACAGACGAGCAGTACTTC

V: TRBV5-1
D: -
size: many
J: TRBJ2-6
CDR3: CASSLKGRARSGANVLTF
DNA: TGCGCCAGCAGCTTGAAAGGCAGGGCCCGCTCTGGGGCCAACGTCCTGACTTTC

V: TRBV15
D: -
size: -
J: TRBJ2-1
CDR3: CATSRRDRKAYNEQFF
DNA: TGTGCCACCAGCAGAAGAGACAGAAAAGCCTACAATGAGCAGTTCTTC

V: TRBV11-2
D: -
size: -
J: TRBJ2-1
CDR3: CASRTYVGGHNEQFF
DNA: TGTGCCAGCAGGACATACGTAGGCGGGCACAATGAGCAGTTCTTC

V: TRBV20-1
D: -
size: -
J: TRBJ1-3
CDR3: CSARDLIWGTGNTIYF
DNA: TGCAGTGCTAGAGATCTTATTTGGGGGACTGGAAACACCATATATTTT

V: TRBV7-9
D: -
size: few
J: TRBJ1-1
CDR3: CATKPPQVTEAFF
DNA: TGTGCCACCAAACCCCCACAAGTCACTGAAGCTTTCTTT

V: TRBV2
D: -
size: few
J: TRBJ1-4
CDR3: CASSGPRQGLEKLFF
DNA: TGTGCCAGCAGTGGACCTCGCCAGGGGCTAGAAAAACTGTTTTTT

V: TRBV20-1
D: TRBD2
size: many
J: TRBJ2-3
CDR3: CSAEGAGVADTQYF
DNA: TGCAGTGCTGAAGGCGCGGGAGTGGCAGATACGCAGTATTTT

V: TRBV7-8
D: TRBD2
size: many
J: TRBJ2-5
CDR3: CASRKQTSGGAQYF
DNA: TGTGCCAGCAGAAAGCAGACTAGCGGGGGGGCGCAGTACTTC

V: TRBV27
D: -
size: few
J: TRBJ1-5
CDR3: CASSRRFLSDFDQPQHF
DNA: TGTGCCAGCAGTCGACGATTCTTGTCGGATTTCGATCAGCCCCAGCATTTT

V: TRBV4-1
D: -
size: many
J: TRBJ1-2
CDR3: CASSQDWGLSGYTF
DNA: TGCGCCAGCAGCCAAGATTGGGGGCTGAGCGGCTACACCTTC

V: TRBV5-1
D: -
size: few
J: TRBJ1-5
CDR3: CASSSGAVGQPQHF
DNA: TGCGCCAGCAGCAGCGGGGCCGTCGGGCAGCCCCAGCATTTT

V: TRBV7-2
D: TRBD2
size: once
J: TRBJ2-1
CDR3: CASSLAGAGGSYNEQFF
DNA: TGTGCCAGCAGCTTAGCAGGAGCGGGGGGCTCCTACAATGAGCAGTTCTTC

V: TRBV5-1
D: TRBD2
size: -
J: TRBJ2-1
CDR3: CASSQRLGGNNEQFF
DNA: TGCGCCAGCAGCCAGAGACTGGGAGGGAACAATGAGCAGTTCTTC